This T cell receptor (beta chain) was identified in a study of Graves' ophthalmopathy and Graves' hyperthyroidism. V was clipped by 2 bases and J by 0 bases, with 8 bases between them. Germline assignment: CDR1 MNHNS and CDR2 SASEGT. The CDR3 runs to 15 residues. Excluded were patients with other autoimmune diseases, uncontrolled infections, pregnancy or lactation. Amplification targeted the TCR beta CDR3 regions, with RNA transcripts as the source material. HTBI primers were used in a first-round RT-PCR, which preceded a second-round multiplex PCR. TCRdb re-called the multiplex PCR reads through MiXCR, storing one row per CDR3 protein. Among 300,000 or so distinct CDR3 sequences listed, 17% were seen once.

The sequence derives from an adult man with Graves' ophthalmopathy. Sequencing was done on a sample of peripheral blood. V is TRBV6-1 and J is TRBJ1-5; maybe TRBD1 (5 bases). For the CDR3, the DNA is TGTGCCAGCAGTGAAATAGGGGCTAGCAATCAGCCCCAGCATTTT. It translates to CASSEIGASNQPQHF.